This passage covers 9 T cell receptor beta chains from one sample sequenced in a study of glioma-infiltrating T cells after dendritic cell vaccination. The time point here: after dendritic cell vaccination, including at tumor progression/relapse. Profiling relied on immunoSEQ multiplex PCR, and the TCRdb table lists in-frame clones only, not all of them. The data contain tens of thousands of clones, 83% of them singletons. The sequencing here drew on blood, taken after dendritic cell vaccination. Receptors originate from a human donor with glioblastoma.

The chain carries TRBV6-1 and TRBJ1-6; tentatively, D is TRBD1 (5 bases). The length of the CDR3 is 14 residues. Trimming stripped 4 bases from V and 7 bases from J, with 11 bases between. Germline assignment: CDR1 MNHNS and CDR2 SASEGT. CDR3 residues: CASSGGGWNSPLHF. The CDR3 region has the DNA TGTGCCAGCAGTGGTGGGGGGTGGAATTCACCCCTCCACTTT.

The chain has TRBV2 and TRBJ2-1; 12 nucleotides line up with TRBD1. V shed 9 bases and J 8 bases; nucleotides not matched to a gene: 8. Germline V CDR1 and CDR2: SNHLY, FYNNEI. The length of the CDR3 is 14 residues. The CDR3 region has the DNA TGTGCCAGTAGCCGGGACAGGGGGCTATATGAGCAGTTCTTC. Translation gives CASSRDRGLYEQFF.

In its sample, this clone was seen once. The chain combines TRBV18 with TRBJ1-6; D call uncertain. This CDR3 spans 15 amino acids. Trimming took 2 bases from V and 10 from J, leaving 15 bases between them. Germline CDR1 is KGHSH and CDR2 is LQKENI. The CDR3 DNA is TGTGCCAGCTCACCATTCGGTAGGAGGGAGTCACCCCTCCACTTT. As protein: CASSPFGRRESPLHF.

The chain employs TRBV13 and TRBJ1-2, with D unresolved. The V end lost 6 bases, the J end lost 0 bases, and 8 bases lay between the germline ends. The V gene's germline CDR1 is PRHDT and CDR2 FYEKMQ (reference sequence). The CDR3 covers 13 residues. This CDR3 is CASREQPNYGYTF. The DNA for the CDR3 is TGTGCCAGCAGAGAACAGCCTAACTATGGCTACACCTTC.

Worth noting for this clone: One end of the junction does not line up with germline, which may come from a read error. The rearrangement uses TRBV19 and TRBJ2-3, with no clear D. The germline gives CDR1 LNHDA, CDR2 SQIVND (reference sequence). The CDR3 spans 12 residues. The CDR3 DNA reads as TGTGCCGGTAGTACAGACCGGGATACGCAGTATTTT. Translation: CAGSTDRDTQYF. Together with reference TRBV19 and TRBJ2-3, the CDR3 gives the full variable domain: DGGITQSPKYLFRKEGQNVTLSCEQNLNHDAMYWYRQDPGQGLRLIYYSQIVNDFQKGDIAEGYSVSREKKESFPLTVTSAQKNPTAFYLCAGSTDRDTQYFGPGTRLTVL.

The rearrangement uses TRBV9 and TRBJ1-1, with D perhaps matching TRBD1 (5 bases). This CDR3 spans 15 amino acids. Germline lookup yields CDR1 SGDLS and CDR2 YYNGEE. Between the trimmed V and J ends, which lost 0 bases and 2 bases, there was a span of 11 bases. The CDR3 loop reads CASSVEDISNTEAFF. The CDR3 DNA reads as TGTGCCAGCAGCGTAGAGGACATTTCCAACACTGAAGCTTTCTTT. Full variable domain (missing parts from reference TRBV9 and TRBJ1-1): DSGVTQTPKHLITATGQRVTLRCSPRSGDLSVYWYQQSLDQGLQFLIQYYNGEERAKGNILERFSAQQFPDLHSELNLSSLELGDSALYFCASSVEDISNTEAFFGQGTRLTVV.

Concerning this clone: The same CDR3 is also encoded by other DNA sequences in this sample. As DNA, the CDR3 is TGCAGCGTTGGAGACAGGTTAACCTACGAGCAGTACTTC. Amino acid sequence: CSVGDRLTYEQYF. The genes are TRBV29-1 and TRBJ2-7, with a weak D call TRBD1 (6 bases). Germline values: CDR1 SQVTM, CDR2 ANQGSEA. V dropped 4 bases and J dropped 2 bases, with 12 bases sitting between them. This CDR3 is built from 13 residues.

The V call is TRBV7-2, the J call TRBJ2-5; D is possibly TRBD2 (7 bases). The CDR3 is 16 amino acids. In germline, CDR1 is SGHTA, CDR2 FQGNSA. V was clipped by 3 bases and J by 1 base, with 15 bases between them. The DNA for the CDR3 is TGTGCCAGCAGCTTGGCGGGGGCCCCACCCCAAGAGACCCAGTACTTC. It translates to CASSLAGAPPQETQYF. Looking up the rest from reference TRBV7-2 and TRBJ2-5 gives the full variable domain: GAGVSQSPSNKVTEKGKDVELRCDPISGHTALYWYRQSLGQGLEFLIYFQGNSAPDKSGLPSDRFSAERTGGSVSTLTIQRTQQEDSAVYLCASSLAGAPPQETQYFGPGTRLLVL.

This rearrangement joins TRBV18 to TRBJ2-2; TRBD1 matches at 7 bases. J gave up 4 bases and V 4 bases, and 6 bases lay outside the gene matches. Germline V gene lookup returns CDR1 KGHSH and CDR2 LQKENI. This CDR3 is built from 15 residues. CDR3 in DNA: TGTGCCAGCTCACAAACGACAGGGTCCACCGGGGAGCTGTTTTTT. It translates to CASSQTTGSTGELFF.